These 31 T cell receptor beta chains were sequenced from one sample in a study of T cells in Graves' hyperthyroidism and ophthalmopathy. RNA transcripts provided the source from which TCR beta CDR3 regions were amplified. Carried out on the TCR CDR3, a first-round RT-PCR used the HTBI primer set. MiXCR, run by TCRdb on the multiplex PCR reads, gives a single entry per CDR3 protein. This sample has over 150,000 distinct CDR3 sequences, with around 17% found just once. What was sequenced was blood. These receptor sequences come from a woman in her forties or fifties with Graves' hyperthyroidism.

Ten or more counts support this clonotype. The chain carries TRBV7-9 and TRBJ2-1; D gene unclear. The CDR3 contains 13 residues. Trimming shortened V by 2 bases and J by 6 bases, and 8 bases separated the two germline ends. Germline CDR1 reads SEHNR; CDR2 reads FQNEAQ (reference sequence). The CDR3 DNA is TGTGCCAGCAGCTTAAGTGCCTCCAATGAGCAGTTCTTC. Translating it yields CASSLSASNEQFF.

The rearrangement links TRBV7-3 to TRBJ1-1; D gene ambiguous. Germline CDR1 SGHTA, CDR2 FQGTGA. V lost 3 bases and J 6 bases, leaving 17 bases between the germline ends. The length of the CDR3 is 15 residues. CDR3 nucleotides: TGTGCCAGCAGCTTGACCTCGGCGGTGGCGGCTGAAGCTTTCTTT. It yields the protein CASSLTSAVAAEAFF.

As to this clonotype: A read error may be the cause here, since a much bigger clone is one base away. The chain has TRBV9 and TRBJ2-3; 7 nucleotides align to TRBD2. This CDR3 region has 15 residues. The germline gives CDR1 SGDLS, CDR2 YYNGEE. CDR3 in amino acids: CANSEAAGFTDTQYF. The CDR3 DNA sequence: TGTGCCAACAGCGAAGCAGCGGGATTCACAGATACGCAGTATTTT.

This clonotype was counted at least ten times. V is TRBV6-1 and J is TRBJ1-2; D is unclear. Germline lookup yields CDR1 MNHNS and CDR2 SASEGT. The CDR3 is 15 residues long. With 6 bases removed from V and 1 base from J, the gap between germline ends came to 15 bases. The CDR3 nucleotides are TGTGCCAGCAGGACACCCGATAAGATTAACTATGGCTACACCTTC. This gives the protein CASRTPDKINYGYTF.

This clonotype was observed a few times. The chain joins TRBV3-1 to TRBJ1-4; 8 bases fit TRBD1. The CDR3 sequence is 17 residues long. With 4 bases clipped from V and 10 bases from J, the junction kept 17 bases outside the gene matches. The germline V gene has CDR1 LGHDT and CDR2 YNNKEL (reference sequence). The CDR3 region has the DNA TGTGCCAGCAGCCCCCGGGACAGGTCCACTGGCGGTGGAAAACTGTTTTTT. This translates into CASSPRDRSTGGGKLFF.

This clonotype was seen repeatedly, ten times or more. This rearrangement joins TRBV12-5 to TRBJ1-2; D not resolved. Trimming cost V 4 bases and J 4 bases, with 10 bases left between them. CDR3 size: 13 residues. Per germline, CDR1 LGHNT and CDR2 FRNRAP. The CDR3 nucleotides are TGTGCTAGTGGTTCCCCCCCAGTCTATGGCTACACCTTC. It specifies CASGSPPVYGYTF.

The table lists this clonotype with many counts. This chain uses TRBV6-1 with TRBJ1-2; D remains ambiguous. The V end was cut by 5 bases, the J end by 10 bases, with 14 bases between. CDR1 and CDR2 (germline): MNHNS, SASEGT. The CDR3 covers 12 residues. CDR3 sequence reads: CASSSLAFDYTF. CDR3 nucleotides: TGTGCCAGCAGTTCTCTTGCGTTTGACTACACCTTC.

This clonotype came up many times. The chain has TRBV28 and TRBJ1-4, with D unclear. Trimming removed 4 bases from V and 7 bases from J, with 16 bases in between. Germline CDR1 and CDR2: MDHEN and SYDVKM. The CDR3 is 15 residues long. CDR3 DNA sequence: TGTGCCAGCAGTTCCAGACTGCTGGTGCCTGAAAAACTGTTTTTT. This sequence encodes CASSSRLLVPEKLFF.

This clonotype was counted a few times. The CDR3 nucleotides read TGTGCCAGCTCACGAAACGGAGATAATTCACCCCTCCACTTT. This codes for CASSRNGDNSPLHF. The rearrangement links TRBV18 to TRBJ1-6; D unclear. The ends were cut back, 4 bases at V and 5 bases at J, with 9 bases in the middle. Germline CDR1 KGHSH, CDR2 LQKENI. CDR3 length equals 14 residues.

This clonotype was seen many times. The rearrangement joins TRBV7-9 to TRBJ1-1; D is perhaps TRBD1 (6 bases). The V gene's germline CDR1 is SEHNR and CDR2 FQNEAQ (reference sequence). This CDR3 has 15 residues. Trimming took 5 bases from V and 1 from J, leaving 14 bases between them. This CDR3 is CASSPGGGGNTEAFF. The CDR3 DNA follows: TGTGCCAGCAGCCCTGGTGGAGGGGGGAACACTGAAGCTTTCTTT.

This clonotype was seen a single time. A read error is possible here, since a much larger clone lies one base away. The gene calls are TRBV27 and TRBJ2-7; D may be TRBD1 (5 bases). CDR3 length: 18 amino acids. Germline lookup yields CDR1 MNHEY and CDR2 SMNVEV (reference sequence). DNA of the CDR3: TGTGTCAGCAGTTTATTTGGTTTGGGGCGCCGGAAAAATAGCGAGCAGTACTTC. It is translated as CVSSLFGLGRRKNSEQYF.

This clonotype was recorded many times. The chain combines TRBV27 with TRBJ2-7, with 10 bases fitting TRBD2. The CDR3 covers 13 residues. J was trimmed by 8 bases and V by 5 bases; bases with no gene match: 6. Germline V lookup: CDR1 MNHEY, CDR2 SMNVEV (reference sequence). This CDR3 reads CASSGTSGTQQYF. The CDR3 coding sequence is TGTGCCAGCAGTGGTACTAGCGGGACCCAGCAGTACTTC.

This clonotype was detected many times. The rearrangement uses TRBV27 and TRBJ2-1, with 8 bases that match TRBD2. This CDR3 contains 16 residues. V lost 7 bases to trimming and J lost 7 bases; unmatched junction nucleotides: 15. CDR1 is MNHEY and CDR2 is SMNVEV in the germline V gene (reference sequence). The DNA of the CDR3 is TGTGCCAGCAAGCCGGGAGGGCCCTCTGGGTTTAATGAGCAGTTCTTC. It translates to CASKPGGPSGFNEQFF.

The chain links TRBV7-9 to TRBJ2-6, with D perhaps matching TRBD2 (6 bases). Germline V lookup: CDR1 SEHNR, CDR2 FQNEAQ (reference sequence). The CDR3 loop spans 19 amino acids. V dropped 5 bases and J dropped 2 bases, with 22 bases sitting between them. The CDR3 DNA sequence: TGTGCCAGCAGCCAACCGAGGGGAGGAGGCAAGCCTGGGGCCAACGTCCTGACTTTC. This sequence encodes CASSQPRGGGKPGANVLTF.

This clonotype has ten or more counts. CDR3 residues: CSPEGDDTQYF. CDR3 DNA: TGCAGCCCCGAGGGGGACGATACGCAGTATTTT. The chain couples TRBV20-1 to TRBJ2-3; a possible D gene is TRBD1 (6 bases). Germline V gene lookup returns CDR1 DFQATT and CDR2 SNEGSKA (reference sequence). CDR3 length equals 11 residues.

In its sample, this clonotype was seen once. The gene calls are TRBV29-1 and TRBJ2-2, with D possibly matching TRBD1 (6 bases). V lost 7 bases and J lost 8, with 23 bases in between. The CDR3 contains 15 residues. Germline assignment: CDR1 SQVTM and CDR2 ANQGSEA. DNA of the CDR3: TGCAGCGCTCCGATCCATACAGGGCCATCAGGGGAGCTGTTTTTT. Its translation: CSAPIHTGPSGELFF.

The table lists this clonotype with many counts. A junction end diverges from the germline sequence, so it may reflect a read error. The gene calls are TRBV30 and TRBJ2-5; perhaps TRBD2 as D (6 bases). The CDR3 is 13 residues long. The V gene's germline CDR1 is GTSNPN and CDR2 SVGIG (reference sequence). The CDR3 DNA sequence: TGTGCCTGGAGTCGGGACTTGCTGGAGACCCAATACTTC. It translates to CAWSRDLLETQYF.

V gene TRBV29-1 combines with J gene TRBJ1-5, with D unresolved. V dropped 0 bases and J dropped 3 bases, with 6 bases sitting between them. The V gene's germline CDR1 is SQVTM and CDR2 ANQGSEA. The CDR3 consists of 13 residues. Written as DNA, the CDR3 is TGCAGCGTTGAAGATGGAATCAATCAGCCCCAGCATTTT. This gives the protein CSVEDGINQPQHF. Supplemented by reference TRBV29-1 and TRBJ1-5, the full variable domain reads SAVISQKPSRDICQRGTSLTIQCQVDSQVTMMFWYRQQPGQSLTLIATANQGSEATYESGFVIDKFPISRPNLTFSTLTVSNMSPEDSSIYLCSVEDGINQPQHFGDGTRLSIL.

The sample holds many counts of this clonotype. This chain links TRBV7-2 with TRBJ2-7, with D possibly called TRBD1 or TRBD2 (5 bases each). The CDR3 has 19 residues. Per germline, CDR1 SGHTA and CDR2 FQGNSA. V was cut by 1 base and J by 2 bases, with 24 bases left in between. The CDR3, as DNA: TGTGCCAGCAGCTTAGAGGTGGGGGTTGGGTACAATCCAACCTACGAGCAGTACTTC. It encodes CASSLEVGVGYNPTYEQYF.

Comments on this clonotype: A much larger clone lies a single base off, so this may be a read error. This chain links TRBV2 with TRBJ1-4, with D unclear. Germline CDR1 SNHLY, CDR2 FYNNEI. This CDR3 is built from 14 residues. The CDR3 here is CASNPGRVNEKLLF. As DNA, the CDR3 is TGTGCCAGCAACCCAGGCCGAGTTAATGAAAAACTGCTTTTT.

This clonotype was found many times. This chain connects TRBV20-1 to TRBJ1-6; D not certain. Germline CDR1 reads DFQATT; CDR2 reads SNEGSKA (reference sequence). Trimming pared 3 bases from V and 5 bases from J, leaving 11 bases between. The CDR3 length is 14 residues. In DNA, the CDR3 is TGCAGTGCTAGTGGGGTTAACCATAATTCACCCCTCCACTTT. It translates to CSASGVNHNSPLHF.

This clonotype was counted many times. The chain carries TRBV28 and TRBJ1-2; D is unclear. Germline V gives CDR1 MDHEN, CDR2 SYDVKM. The CDR3 has 13 residues. The ends were cut back, 7 bases at V and 8 bases at J, with 17 bases in the middle. The CDR3 nucleotides are TGTGCCAGCAACCTTGGTTTCCCGGGAGGCTACACCTTC. Its protein product is CASNLGFPGGYTF.

This clonotype was observed at least ten times. The chain uses TRBV28 and TRBJ1-5; D gene unclear. Trimming cost V 3 bases and J 1 base, with 4 bases left between them. Per the germline V gene, CDR1 is MDHEN and CDR2 is SYDVKM. The CDR3 has 13 residues. The CDR3 loop is CASSFGSNQPQHF. As DNA, the CDR3 is TGTGCCAGCAGTTTTGGCAGCAATCAGCCCCAGCATTTT.

The table lists this clonotype with many counts. This CDR3 is CASFGQGYEQYF. The CDR3 nucleotides are TGTGCCAGCTTTGGACAGGGTTACGAGCAGTACTTC. The rearrangement links TRBV6-1 to TRBJ2-7; TRBD1 agrees at 8 bases. CDR1 and CDR2 (germline): MNHNS, SASEGT. J was trimmed by 4 bases and V by 8 bases; bases with no gene match: 4. The CDR3 sequence is 12 residues long.

The rearrangement links TRBV10-3 to TRBJ2-7; D unresolved. This CDR3 has 17 amino acids. CDR1 and CDR2 from the germline V gene are ENHRY and SYGVKD. Trimming took off 0 bases at V and 0 bases at J, with 15 bases between the two ends. The CDR3 protein is CAISESVTATDSYEQYF. The CDR3 coding sequence is TGTGCCATCAGTGAGTCGGTTACGGCTACCGACTCCTACGAGCAGTACTTC.

This clonotype was detected ten times or more. This sequence joins TRBV12-3 or TRBV12-4 and TRBJ1-2; D is unresolved. V gave up 3 bases and J gave up 0 bases, with 5 bases separating them. The CDR3 has 13 residues. CDR3 protein: CASSFRTNYGYTF. The CDR3 nucleotides read TGTGCCAGCAGTTTTAGGACTAACTATGGCTACACCTTC.

The chain uses TRBV20-1 and TRBJ1-4; 8 nucleotides match TRBD1. J was trimmed by 3 bases and V by 2 bases; bases with no gene match: 5. The CDR3 loop spans 15 amino acids. CDR1 is DFQATT and CDR2 is SNEGSKA in the germline V gene (reference sequence). CDR3 bases: TGCAGTGCTAGAAACGGACAGGGACCTAATGAAAAACTGTTTTTT. Its protein product is CSARNGQGPNEKLFF.

The CDR3, as DNA: TGTGCCAGCAGTTTGGCGGGAGGTGGGGCAGATACGCAGTATTTT. It is translated as CASSLAGGGADTQYF. The chain employs TRBV12-3 or TRBV12-4 and TRBJ2-3; 8 nucleotides match TRBD2. The CDR3 is 15 amino acids. Trimming removed 3 bases from V and 4 bases from J; junction bases left unmatched: 6.

This clonotype turned up a few times. V is TRBV12-3 or TRBV12-4 and J is TRBJ1-2; D gene unclear. The CDR3 consists of 11 residues. Between the trimmed V and J ends, which lost 10 bases and 8 bases, there was a span of 14 bases. The CDR3 DNA reads TGTGCCAACAGCCGCCTAGGCGGCTACACCTTC. The encoded protein is CANSRLGGYTF.

The V call is TRBV20-1, the J call TRBJ2-2; the D gene is possibly TRBD1 (6 bases). The germline V gene encodes CDR1 DFQATT and CDR2 SNEGSKA (reference sequence). The length of the CDR3 is 14 residues. V was clipped by 0 bases and J by 7 bases, with 12 bases between them. The CDR3 reads CSARDSQGNGELFF. The CDR3 coding sequence is TGCAGTGCTAGAGATTCCCAGGGGAACGGGGAGCTGTTTTTT.

This chain uses TRBV28 with TRBJ2-2; 11 bases line up with TRBD2. CDR1 is MDHEN, CDR2 SYDVKM, per germline. Trimming took 6 bases from V and 5 from J; bases not matched to a gene: 5. The CDR3 loop spans 15 amino acids. CDR3 sequence reads: CASRRSSGGTGELFF. CDR3 sequence (DNA): TGTGCCAGCAGACGTTCTAGCGGGGGGACCGGGGAGCTGTTTTTT.